Below are 7 T cell receptor beta chains sequenced from a single sample in a study of blood T cell repertoires in COVID-19. Libraries were prepared by immunoSEQ multiplex PCR; TCRdb keeps only in-frame clonotypes and omits some of them. In the table there are 53,000 or so clones, about nine tenths of which are singletons. The specimen was peripheral blood. The receptors derive from a man in his forties with acute or convalescent COVID-19.

The CDR3 nucleotides read TGTGCCAGCAGTGGGACCGGGGGCAATCAGCCCCAGCATTTT. Encoded protein: CASSGTGGNQPQHF. The rearrangement uses TRBV2 and TRBJ1-5; D gene ambiguous. The CDR3 contains 14 residues. V lost 4 bases and J lost 2, with 9 bases in between. The germline gives CDR1 SNHLY, CDR2 FYNNEI.

The chain uses TRBV3-1 (or the pseudogene TRBV3-2) and TRBJ1-3, with D possibly TRBD1 on 5 matching bases. With 4 bases removed from V and 0 bases from J, the gap between germline ends came to 16 bases. Germline V gives CDR1 LGHDT, CDR2 YNNKEL (reference sequence). This CDR3 is 17 amino acids long. The CDR3 sequence: CASSPYNRIRSGNTIYF. The CDR3 DNA reads TGTGCCAGCAGCCCCTATAACAGGATACGCTCTGGAAACACCATATATTTT.

The rearrangement uses TRBV11-3 and TRBJ2-7; 9 nucleotides align to TRBD1. J gave up 3 bases and V 3 bases, and 6 bases lay outside the gene matches. The germline V gene encodes CDR1 SGHNT and CDR2 YENEEA. This CDR3 is built from 15 residues. As DNA, the CDR3 is TGTGCCAGCAGCTTGACAGGGGGAATCTTCTACGAGCAGTACTTC. It translates to CASSLTGGIFYEQYF. Full variable domain (missing parts from reference TRBV11-3 and TRBJ2-7): EAGVVQSPRYKIIEKKQPVAFWCNPISGHNTLYWYLQNLGQGPELLIRYENEEAVDDSQLPKDRFSAERLKGVDSTLKIQPAELGDSAVYLCASSLTGGIFYEQYFGPGTRLTVT.

This chain links TRBV10-1 with TRBJ2-3; 8 bases fit TRBD1. V lost 3 bases, J lost 4 bases, and 9 bases stayed unmatched. Germline assignment: CDR1 WNHNN and CDR2 SYGVQD (reference sequence). The CDR3 length is 16 residues. The CDR3 DNA reads TGCGCCAGCAGTGATGGTTTACCAGGGGGCGCAGATACGCAGTATTTT. This gives the protein CASSDGLPGGADTQYF.

Concerning this clone itself: Other DNA sequences within the sample encode an identical CDR3. This sequence joins TRBV27 and TRBJ2-2; no definite D call. The CDR3 covers 13 residues. Per germline, CDR1 MNHEY and CDR2 SMNVEV (reference sequence). V dropped 3 bases and J dropped 4 bases, with 6 bases sitting between them. The CDR3: CASSLRGTGELFF. The CDR3, as DNA: TGTGCCAGCAGTTTGAGAGGCACCGGGGAGCTGTTTTTT.

This clone is a singleton in its sample. The chain couples TRBV5-1 to TRBJ1-1, with 8 bases lining up with TRBD1. Germline trimming cut 5 bases from V and 3 bases from J; bases unmatched to any gene: 9. The germline CDR1 and CDR2 sequences are SGHRS and YFSETQ. The CDR3 consists of 15 residues. The CDR3 sequence is CASSLAGGEYTEAFF. The CDR3 nucleotides are TGCGCCAGCAGTTTAGCAGGGGGCGAGTACACTGAAGCTTTCTTT.

The V and J genes are TRBV9 and TRBJ2-3, with D tentatively TRBD2 (6 bases). Germline V gene lookup returns CDR1 SGDLS and CDR2 YYNGEE. The CDR3 has 16 amino acids. Between the trimmed V and J ends, which lost 0 bases and 2 bases, there was a span of 13 bases. The CDR3 here is CASSVGRRGVTDTQYF. The CDR3, as DNA: TGTGCCAGCAGCGTAGGCAGGAGGGGAGTCACAGATACGCAGTATTTT.